This T cell receptor (beta chain) appears in the sequencing data of a study of shared clonotypes between healthy human individuals. Germline CDR1 is SGHDT and CDR2 is YYEEEE. The CDR3 has 12 amino acids. V was pared by 4 bases and J by 4 bases, with 8 bases between. All donors were healthy HIV-negative adults lacking recent acute infections or vaccinations. As to this clone: The same CDR3 also results from other DNA sequences found in this sample.

The authors loaded approximately 220 ng DNA, around 32,000 T cell genomes, into sorted-subset replicate PCRs. TCRdb keeps only in-frame clones here, not all; method: immunoSEQ multiplex PCR. The sample has about 690,000 clones, 90% seen once. The origin of this receptor is a man younger than 35 in good health. Some clones in this sample may be carry-over from other donors' samples. The genes are TRBV5-6 and TRBJ1-1; D unresolved. Sequences were obtained from memory CD8+ T cells from PBMCs. Subset here: CD45RO+ cells pooled with CCR7-negative TemRA cells. The CDR3: CASSPSGTEAFF. Written as DNA, the CDR3 is TGTGCCAGCAGCCCGTCTGGCACTGAAGCTTTCTTT.